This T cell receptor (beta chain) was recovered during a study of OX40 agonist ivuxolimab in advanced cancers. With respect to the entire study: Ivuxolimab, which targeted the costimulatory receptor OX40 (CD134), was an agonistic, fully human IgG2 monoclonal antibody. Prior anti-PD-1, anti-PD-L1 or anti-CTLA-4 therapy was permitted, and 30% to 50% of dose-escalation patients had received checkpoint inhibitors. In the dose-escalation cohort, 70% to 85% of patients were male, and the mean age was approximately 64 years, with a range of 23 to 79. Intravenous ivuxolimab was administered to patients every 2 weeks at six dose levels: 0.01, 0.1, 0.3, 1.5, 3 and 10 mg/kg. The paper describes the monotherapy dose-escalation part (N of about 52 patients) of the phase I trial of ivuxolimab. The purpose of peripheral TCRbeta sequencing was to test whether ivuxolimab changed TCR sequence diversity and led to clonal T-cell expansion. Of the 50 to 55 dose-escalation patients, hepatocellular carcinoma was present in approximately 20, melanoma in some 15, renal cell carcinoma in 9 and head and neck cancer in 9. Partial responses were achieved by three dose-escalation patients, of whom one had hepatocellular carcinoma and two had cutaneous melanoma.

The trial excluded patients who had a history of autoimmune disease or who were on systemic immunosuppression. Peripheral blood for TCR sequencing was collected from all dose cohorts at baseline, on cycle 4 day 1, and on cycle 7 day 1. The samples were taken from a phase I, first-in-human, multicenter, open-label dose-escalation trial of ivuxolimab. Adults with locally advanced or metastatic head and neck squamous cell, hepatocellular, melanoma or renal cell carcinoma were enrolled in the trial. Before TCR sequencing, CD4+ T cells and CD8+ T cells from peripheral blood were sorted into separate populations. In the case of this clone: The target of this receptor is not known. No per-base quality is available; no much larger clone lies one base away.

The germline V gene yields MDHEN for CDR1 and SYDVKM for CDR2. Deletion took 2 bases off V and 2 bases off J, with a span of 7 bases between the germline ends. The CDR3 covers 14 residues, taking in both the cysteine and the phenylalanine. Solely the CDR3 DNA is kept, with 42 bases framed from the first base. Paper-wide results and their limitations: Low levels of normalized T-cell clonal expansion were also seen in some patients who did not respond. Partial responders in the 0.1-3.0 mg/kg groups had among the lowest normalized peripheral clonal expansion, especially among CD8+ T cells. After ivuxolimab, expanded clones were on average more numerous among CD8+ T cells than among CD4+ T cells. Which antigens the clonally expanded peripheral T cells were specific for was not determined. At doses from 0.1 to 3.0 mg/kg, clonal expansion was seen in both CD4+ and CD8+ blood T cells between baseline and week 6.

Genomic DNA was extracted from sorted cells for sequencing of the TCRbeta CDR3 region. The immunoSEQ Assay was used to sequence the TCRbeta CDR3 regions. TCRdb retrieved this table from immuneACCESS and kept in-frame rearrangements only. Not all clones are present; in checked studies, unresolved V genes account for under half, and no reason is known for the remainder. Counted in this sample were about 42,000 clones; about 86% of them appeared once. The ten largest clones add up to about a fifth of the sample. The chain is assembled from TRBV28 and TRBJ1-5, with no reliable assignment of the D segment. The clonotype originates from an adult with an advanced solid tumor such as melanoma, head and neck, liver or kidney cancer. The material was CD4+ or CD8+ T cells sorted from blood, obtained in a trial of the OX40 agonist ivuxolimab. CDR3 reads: CASSLGWGNQPQHF. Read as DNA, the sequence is TGTGCCAGCAGTTTAGGCTGGGGCAATCAGCCCCAGCATTTT.